One T cell receptor (beta chain) is described in this entry. These data are taken from a study of blood T cell repertoires in COVID-19. Looked up from germline, CDR1 is MGHDK and CDR2 is SYGVNS. Trimming shortened V by 3 bases and J by 1 base, and 3 bases separated the two germline ends. The CDR3 sequence is 12 residues long. Recruits, aged roughly 18 to 95 years, lived in 20 to 30 US areas. Participants' reported clinical history set cohort assignment. Source study methods: Using reference gene primer amplification, nucleated cell counts were estimated. TCRdb's copy holds only in-frame clones and misses some; the assay was immunoSEQ multiplex PCR. That table is the source of V, J and clone size, and D and trimming were worked out from the DNA. The table records about 140,000 clones, just under 85% of them present only once.

The chain has TRBV25-1 and TRBJ1-2; D call uncertain. This sequence originates from a woman in her 50s with acute COVID-19. Sequences were obtained from PBMCs or T cells enriched from blood (not recorded which). The DNA of the CDR3 is TGTGCCAGCAGTGACAGTAACTATGGCTACACCTTC. This gives the protein CASSDSNYGYTF.